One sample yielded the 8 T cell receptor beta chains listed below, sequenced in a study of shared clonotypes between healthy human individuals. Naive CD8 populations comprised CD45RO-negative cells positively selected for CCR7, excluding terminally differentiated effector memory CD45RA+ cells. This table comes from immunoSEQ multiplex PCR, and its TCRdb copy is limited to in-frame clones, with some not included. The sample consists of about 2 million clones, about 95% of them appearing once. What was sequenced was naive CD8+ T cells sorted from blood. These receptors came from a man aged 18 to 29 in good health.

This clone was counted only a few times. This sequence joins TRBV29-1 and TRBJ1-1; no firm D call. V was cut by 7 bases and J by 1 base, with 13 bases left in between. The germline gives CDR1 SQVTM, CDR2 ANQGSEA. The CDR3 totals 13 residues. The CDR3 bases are TGCAGCGAAAGGGAGGGAGGGAACACTGAAGCTTTCTTT. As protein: CSEREGGNTEAFF.

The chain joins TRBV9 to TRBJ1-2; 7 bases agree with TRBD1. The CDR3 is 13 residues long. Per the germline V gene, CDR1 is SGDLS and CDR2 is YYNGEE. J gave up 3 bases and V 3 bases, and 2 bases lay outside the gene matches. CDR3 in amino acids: CASSGDRDYGYTF. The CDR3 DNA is TGTGCCAGCAGCGGAGACAGGGACTATGGCTACACCTTC.

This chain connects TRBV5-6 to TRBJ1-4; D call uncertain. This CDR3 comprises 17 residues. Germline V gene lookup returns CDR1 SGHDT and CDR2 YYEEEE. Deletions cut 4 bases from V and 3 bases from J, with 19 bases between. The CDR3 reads CASSPGTGMGANEKLFF. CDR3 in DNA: TGTGCCAGCAGCCCGGGAACCGGGATGGGAGCTAATGAAAAACTGTTTTTT.

CDR3 coding DNA: TGTGCCAGCAGACTTACTATGCGGGGGGGACCACAAGATACGCAGTATTTT. It specifies CASRLTMRGGPQDTQYF. This chain joins TRBV11-2 and TRBJ2-3, with TRBD2 matching over 9 bases. CDR1 is SGHAT and CDR2 is FQNNGV in the germline V gene. This CDR3 spans 17 amino acids. Losses at the gene ends were 6 bases for V and 5 bases for J; bases not matched to a gene: 15.

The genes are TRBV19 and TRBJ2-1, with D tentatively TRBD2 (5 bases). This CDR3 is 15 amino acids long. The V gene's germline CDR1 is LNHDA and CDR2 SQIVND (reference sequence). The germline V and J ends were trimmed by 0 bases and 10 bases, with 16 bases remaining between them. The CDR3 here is CASSIDGAGAGEQFF. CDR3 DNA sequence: TGTGCCAGTAGTATAGATGGAGCAGGTGCGGGCGAGCAGTTCTTC.

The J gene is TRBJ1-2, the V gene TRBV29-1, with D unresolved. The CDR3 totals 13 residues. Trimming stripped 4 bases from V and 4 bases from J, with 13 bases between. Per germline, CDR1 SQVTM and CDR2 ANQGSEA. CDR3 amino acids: CSVVMASSYGYTF. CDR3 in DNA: TGCAGCGTTGTAATGGCCAGCAGCTATGGCTACACCTTC.

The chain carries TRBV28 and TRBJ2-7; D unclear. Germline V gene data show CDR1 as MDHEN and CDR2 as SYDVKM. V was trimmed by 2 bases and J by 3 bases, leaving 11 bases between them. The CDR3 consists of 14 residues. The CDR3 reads CASSLALGFYEQYF. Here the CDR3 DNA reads TGTGCCAGCAGTTTAGCATTGGGGTTCTACGAGCAGTACTTC.

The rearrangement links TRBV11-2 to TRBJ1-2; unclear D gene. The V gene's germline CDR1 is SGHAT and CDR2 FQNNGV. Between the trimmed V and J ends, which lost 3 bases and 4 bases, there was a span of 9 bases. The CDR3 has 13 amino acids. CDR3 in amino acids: CASSFQDGYGYTF. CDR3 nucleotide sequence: TGTGCCAGCAGCTTTCAGGACGGCTATGGCTACACCTTC. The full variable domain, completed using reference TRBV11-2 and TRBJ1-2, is EAGVAQSPRYKIIEKRQSVAFWCNPISGHATLYWYQQILGQGPKLLIQFQNNGVVDDSQLPKDRFSAERLKGVDSTLKIQPAKLEDSAVYLCASSFQDGYGYTFGSGTRLTVV.